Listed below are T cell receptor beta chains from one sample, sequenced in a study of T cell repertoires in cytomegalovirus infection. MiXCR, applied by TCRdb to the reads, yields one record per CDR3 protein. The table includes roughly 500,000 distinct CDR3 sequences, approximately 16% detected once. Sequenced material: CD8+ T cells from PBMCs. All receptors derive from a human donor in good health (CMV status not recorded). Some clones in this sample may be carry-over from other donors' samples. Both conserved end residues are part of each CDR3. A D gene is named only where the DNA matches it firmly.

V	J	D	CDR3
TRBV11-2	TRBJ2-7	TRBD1	CASSPDSYRGELYEQYF
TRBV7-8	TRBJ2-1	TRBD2	CASSPWLAGTHNEQFF
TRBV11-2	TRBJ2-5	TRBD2	CASSRKLGLGIRETQYF
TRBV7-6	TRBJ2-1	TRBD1	CASKLIGTGDHEQFF
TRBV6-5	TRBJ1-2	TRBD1	CASSFATGVDGYTF
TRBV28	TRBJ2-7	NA	CAIRDIDEYEQYF
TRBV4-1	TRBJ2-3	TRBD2	CASSPGLALYF
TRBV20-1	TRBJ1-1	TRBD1	CSAETRDRGLTEAFF
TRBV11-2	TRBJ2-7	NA	CASSLGSSGVEAYEQYF
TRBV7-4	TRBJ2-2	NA	CASSREGGELVF
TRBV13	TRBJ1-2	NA	CASSLGQRGYTF
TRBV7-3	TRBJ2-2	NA	CASSLRRNNGELFF
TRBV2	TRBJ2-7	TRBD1	CASKQGSYEQYF
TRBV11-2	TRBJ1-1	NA	CASSPPPGGGTEAFF
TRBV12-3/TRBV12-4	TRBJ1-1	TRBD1	CASSQGAPEAFF
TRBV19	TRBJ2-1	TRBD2	CASSIATSGRVNEQFF
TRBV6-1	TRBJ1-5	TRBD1	CASSEEDRSNQPQHF
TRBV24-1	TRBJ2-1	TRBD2	CATSDSSGRLYNEQFF
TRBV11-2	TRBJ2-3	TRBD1	CASSLGTGADTQYF
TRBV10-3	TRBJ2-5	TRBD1	CAITQGRQGAGETQYF
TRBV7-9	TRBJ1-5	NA	CASSKGQGFSNQPQHF
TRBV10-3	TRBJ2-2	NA	CAISESPRKGLNTGELFF
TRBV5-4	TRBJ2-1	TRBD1	CATAGTGYSNEQFF
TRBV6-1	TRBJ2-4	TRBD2	CASSDLAGVVAKNIQYF
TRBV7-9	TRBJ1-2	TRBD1	CASSPPGQGANGYTF
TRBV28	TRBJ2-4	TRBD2	CASSPPGTSYNIQYF
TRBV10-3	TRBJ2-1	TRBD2	CAISGSGTSGRANYNEQFF
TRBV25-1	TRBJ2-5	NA	CASSEMKVAAPQETQYF
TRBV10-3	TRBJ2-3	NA	CASGGTSSTDTQYF
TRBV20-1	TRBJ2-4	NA	CSARAVAKNIQYF
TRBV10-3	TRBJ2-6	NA	CAVTESSGANVLTF
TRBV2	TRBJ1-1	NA	CASRATNTEAFF
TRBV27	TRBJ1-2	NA	CASSLEGGRVYGYTF
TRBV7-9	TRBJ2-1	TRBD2	CASSFLLAEDNEQFF
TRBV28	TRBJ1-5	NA	CASKPPLNQPQHF
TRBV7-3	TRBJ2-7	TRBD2	CASSDNPGLAGATPYEQYF
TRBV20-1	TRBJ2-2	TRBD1	CSASWDQGALGELFF
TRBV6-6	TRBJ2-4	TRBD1	CASSPEKQGPLAKNIQYF
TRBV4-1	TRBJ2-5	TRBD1	CASSQLTGGQETQYF
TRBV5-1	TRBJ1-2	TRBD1	CASSLVPQGKDYGYTF
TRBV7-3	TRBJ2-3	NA	CASSLSGAFTDTQYF
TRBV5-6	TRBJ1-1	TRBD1	CASSSVGTELNTEAFF